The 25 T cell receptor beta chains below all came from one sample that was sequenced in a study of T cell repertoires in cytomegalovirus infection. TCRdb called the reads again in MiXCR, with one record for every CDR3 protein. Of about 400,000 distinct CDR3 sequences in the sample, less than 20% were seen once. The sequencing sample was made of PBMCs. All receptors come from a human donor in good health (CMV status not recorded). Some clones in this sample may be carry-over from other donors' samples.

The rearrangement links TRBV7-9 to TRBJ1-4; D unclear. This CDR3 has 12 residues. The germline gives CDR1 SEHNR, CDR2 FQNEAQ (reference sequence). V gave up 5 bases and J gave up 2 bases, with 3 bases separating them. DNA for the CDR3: TGTGCCAGCAGCATGACTAATGAAAAACTGTTTTTT. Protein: CASSMTNEKLFF.

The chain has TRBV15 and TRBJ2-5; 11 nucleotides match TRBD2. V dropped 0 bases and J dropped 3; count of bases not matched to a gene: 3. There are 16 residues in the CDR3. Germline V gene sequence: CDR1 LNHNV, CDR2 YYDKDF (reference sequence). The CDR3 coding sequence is TGTGCCACCAGCAGAGATACGGGACTAGCGGAAGAGACCCAGTACTTC. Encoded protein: CATSRDTGLAEETQYF.

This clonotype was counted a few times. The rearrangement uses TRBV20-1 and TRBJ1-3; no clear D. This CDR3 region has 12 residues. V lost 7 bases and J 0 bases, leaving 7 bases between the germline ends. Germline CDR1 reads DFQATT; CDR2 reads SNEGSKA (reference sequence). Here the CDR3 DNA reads TGCAGTGTAAAGGGCTCTGGAAACACCATATATTTT. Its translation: CSVKGSGNTIYF.

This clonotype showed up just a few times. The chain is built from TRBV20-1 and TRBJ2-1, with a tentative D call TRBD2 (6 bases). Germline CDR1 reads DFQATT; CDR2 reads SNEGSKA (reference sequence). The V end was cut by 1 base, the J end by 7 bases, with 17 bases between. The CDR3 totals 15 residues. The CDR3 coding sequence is TGCAGTGCTAGAGCCCTCGGGGGAGCTAGGAATGAGCAGTTCTTC. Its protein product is CSARALGGARNEQFF.

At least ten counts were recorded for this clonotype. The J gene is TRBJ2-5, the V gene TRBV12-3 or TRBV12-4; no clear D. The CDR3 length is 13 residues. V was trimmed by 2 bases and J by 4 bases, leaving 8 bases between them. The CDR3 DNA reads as TGTGCCAGCAGTTTAACGGTGCGAGAGACCCAGTACTTC. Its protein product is CASSLTVRETQYF.

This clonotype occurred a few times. This CDR3 is CASSQDFRNEQFF. The CDR3 bases are TGTGCCAGCAGCCAAGATTTCCGGAATGAGCAGTTCTTC. The chain couples TRBV4-2 to TRBJ2-1; D is unclear. V was pared by 0 bases and J by 7 bases, with 7 bases between. This CDR3 comprises 13 residues. The germline V gene encodes CDR1 LGHNA and CDR2 YNFKEQ.

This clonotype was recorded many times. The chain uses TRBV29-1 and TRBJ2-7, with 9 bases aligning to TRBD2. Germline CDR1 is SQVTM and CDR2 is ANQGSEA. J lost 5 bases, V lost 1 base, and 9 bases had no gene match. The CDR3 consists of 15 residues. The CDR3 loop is CSVEGRSGRRNEQYF. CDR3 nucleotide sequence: TGCAGCGTTGAAGGCCGGAGCGGGAGGAGAAACGAGCAGTACTTC.

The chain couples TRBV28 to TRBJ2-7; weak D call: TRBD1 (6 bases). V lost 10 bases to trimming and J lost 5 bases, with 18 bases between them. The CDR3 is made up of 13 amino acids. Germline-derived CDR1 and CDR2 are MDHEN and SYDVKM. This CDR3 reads CATSGQWSDEQYF. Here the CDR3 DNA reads TGTGCCACCTCCGGACAGTGGTCAGACGAGCAGTACTTC.

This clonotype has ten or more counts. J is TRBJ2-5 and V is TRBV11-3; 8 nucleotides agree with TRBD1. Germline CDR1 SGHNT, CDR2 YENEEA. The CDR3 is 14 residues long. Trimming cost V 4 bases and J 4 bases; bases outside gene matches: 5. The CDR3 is CASSSHRGAETQYF. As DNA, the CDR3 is TGTGCCAGCAGCTCTCACAGGGGGGCAGAGACCCAGTACTTC.

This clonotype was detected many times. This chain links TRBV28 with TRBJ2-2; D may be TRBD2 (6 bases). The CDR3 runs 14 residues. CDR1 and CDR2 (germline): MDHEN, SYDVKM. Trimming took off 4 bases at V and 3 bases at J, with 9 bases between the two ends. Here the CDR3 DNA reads TGTGCCAGCAGTTCGGGGGAGCACACCGGGGAGCTGTTTTTT. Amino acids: CASSSGEHTGELFF.

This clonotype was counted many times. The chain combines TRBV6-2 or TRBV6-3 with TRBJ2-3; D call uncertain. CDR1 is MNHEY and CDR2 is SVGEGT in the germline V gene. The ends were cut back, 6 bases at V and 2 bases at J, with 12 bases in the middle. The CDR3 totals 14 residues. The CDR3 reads CASSRTQSTDTQYF. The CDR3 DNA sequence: TGTGCCAGCAGCCGTACACAATCCACAGATACGCAGTATTTT.

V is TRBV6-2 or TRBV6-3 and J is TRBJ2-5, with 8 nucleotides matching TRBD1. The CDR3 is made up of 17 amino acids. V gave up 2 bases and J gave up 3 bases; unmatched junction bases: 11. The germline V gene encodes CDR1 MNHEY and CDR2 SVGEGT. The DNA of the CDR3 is TGTGCCAGCAGTTACGCCAAAGACAGGGGTCGGGAAGAGACCCAGTACTTC. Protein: CASSYAKDRGREETQYF.

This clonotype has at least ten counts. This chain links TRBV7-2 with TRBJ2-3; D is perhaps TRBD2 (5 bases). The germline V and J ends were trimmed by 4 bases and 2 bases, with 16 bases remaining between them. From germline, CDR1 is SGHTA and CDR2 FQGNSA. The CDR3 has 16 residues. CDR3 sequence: CASSSANPGVTDTQYF. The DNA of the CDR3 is TGTGCCAGCAGCTCCGCTAACCCCGGGGTCACAGATACGCAGTATTTT.

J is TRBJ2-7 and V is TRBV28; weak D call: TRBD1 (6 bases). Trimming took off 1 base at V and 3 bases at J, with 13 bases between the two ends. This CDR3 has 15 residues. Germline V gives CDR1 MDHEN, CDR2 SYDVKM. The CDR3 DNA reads TGTGCCAGCAGTTTATTGACAGGAAAGTACTACGAGCAGTACTTC. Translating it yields CASSLLTGKYYEQYF.

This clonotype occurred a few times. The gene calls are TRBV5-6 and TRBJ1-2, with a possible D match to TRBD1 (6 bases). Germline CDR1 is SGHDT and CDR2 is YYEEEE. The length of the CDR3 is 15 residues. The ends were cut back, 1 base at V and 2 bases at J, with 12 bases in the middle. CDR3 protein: CASSLLGTGNYGYTF. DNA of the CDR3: TGTGCCAGCAGCTTGCTGGGAACAGGGAACTATGGCTACACCTTC.

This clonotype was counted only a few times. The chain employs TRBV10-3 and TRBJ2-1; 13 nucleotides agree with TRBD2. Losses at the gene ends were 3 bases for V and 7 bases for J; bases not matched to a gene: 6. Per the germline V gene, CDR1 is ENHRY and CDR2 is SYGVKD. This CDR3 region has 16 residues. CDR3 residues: CAISEGGLAGKNEQFF. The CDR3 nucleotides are TGTGCCATCAGTGAAGGGGGACTAGCGGGAAAGAATGAGCAGTTCTTC.

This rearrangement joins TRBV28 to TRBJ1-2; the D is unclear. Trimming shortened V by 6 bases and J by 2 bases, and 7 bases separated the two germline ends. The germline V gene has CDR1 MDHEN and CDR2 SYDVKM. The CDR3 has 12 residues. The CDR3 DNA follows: TGTGCCAGCAGAAGCCGGAACTATGGCTACACCTTC. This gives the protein CASRSRNYGYTF.

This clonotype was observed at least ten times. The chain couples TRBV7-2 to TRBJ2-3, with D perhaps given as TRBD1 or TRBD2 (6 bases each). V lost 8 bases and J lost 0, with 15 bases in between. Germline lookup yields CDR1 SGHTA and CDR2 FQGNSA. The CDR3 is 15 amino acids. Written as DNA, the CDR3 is TGTGCCAGCGGCTGGGGGGCGGCTAGCACAGATACGCAGTATTTT. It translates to CASGWGAASTDTQYF.

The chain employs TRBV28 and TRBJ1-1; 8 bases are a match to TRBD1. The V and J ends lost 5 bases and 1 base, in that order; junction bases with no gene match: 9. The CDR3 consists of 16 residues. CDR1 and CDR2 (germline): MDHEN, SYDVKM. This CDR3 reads CASSSTGGNTNTEAFF. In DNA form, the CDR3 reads TGTGCCAGCAGTAGCACAGGGGGTAATACGAACACTGAAGCTTTCTTT.

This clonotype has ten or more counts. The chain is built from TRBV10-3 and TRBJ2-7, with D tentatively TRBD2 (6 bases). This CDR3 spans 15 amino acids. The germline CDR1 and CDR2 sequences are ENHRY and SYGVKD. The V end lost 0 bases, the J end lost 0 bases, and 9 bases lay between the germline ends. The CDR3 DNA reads TGTGCCATCAGTGAGTCTGGGGGGAGCTCCTACGAGCAGTACTTC. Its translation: CAISESGGSSYEQYF.

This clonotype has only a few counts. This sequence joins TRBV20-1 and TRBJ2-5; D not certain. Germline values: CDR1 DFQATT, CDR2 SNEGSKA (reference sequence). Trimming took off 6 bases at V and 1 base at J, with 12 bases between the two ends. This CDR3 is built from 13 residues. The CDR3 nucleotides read TGCAGTGCCACCCGGGTCGTCCAAGAGACCCAGTACTTC. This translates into CSATRVVQETQYF.

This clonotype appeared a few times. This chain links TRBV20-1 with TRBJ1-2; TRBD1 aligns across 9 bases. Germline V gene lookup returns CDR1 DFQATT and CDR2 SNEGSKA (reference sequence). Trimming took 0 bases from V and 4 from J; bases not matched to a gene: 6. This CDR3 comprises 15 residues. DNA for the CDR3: TGCAGTGCTAGAGACCGGACAGGGGTCTCCTATGGCTACACCTTC. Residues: CSARDRTGVSYGYTF.

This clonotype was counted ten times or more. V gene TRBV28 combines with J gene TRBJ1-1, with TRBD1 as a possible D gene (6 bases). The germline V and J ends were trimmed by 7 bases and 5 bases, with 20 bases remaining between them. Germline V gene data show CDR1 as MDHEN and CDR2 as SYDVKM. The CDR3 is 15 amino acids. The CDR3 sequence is CASITAGGRWTEAFF. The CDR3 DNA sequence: TGTGCCAGCATCACCGCGGGGGGCAGGTGGACTGAAGCTTTCTTT.

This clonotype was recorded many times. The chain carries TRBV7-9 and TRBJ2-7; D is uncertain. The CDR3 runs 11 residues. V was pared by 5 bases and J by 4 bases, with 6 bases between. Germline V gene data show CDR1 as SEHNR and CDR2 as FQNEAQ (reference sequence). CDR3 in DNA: TGTGCCAGCAGCAAAAGTTACGAGCAGTACTTC. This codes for CASSKSYEQYF.

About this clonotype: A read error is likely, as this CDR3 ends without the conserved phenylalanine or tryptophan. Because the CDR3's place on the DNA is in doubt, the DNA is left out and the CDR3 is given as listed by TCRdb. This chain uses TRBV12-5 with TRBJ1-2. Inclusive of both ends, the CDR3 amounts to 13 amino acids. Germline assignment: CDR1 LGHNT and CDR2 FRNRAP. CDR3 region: CASGSIPPPRPGL.